This TCR beta chain appears in the sequencing data of a study of blood T cells in healthy people across ages. Concerning this clonotype: Its antigen is as yet unknown. This may be a read error, as it is one base from a much larger clone.

General study results and limits: Strong correlation was found linking TCR beta diversity to naive T cell percentage.

The CDR3 is 15 amino acids. Germline CDR1 MNHEY, CDR2 SVGEGT. Then a second PCR, running roughly 7 to 12 cycles, was carried out with a sample-barcoded 5' primer and a J-beta primer mix. Every molecule of cDNA carried a tag from a template-switch adaptor with 12 random nucleotides. TCRdb itself ran the 5' RACE reads through MiXCR, one entry per CDR3 protein. The sample records about 1 million distinct CDR3 sequences, 45% being singletons. Individuals who donated were healthy Caucasians from Russia aged 6 to 90. Each donor had approximately 10 milliliters of peripheral blood drawn. This rearrangement joins TRBV6-2 or TRBV6-3 to TRBJ2-1; D possibly corresponds to TRBD2 (6 bases). The specimen sequenced was blood. The receptor was derived from a woman aged 60-75 years in good health. CDR3 sequence (DNA): TGTGCCAGCAGTTACTCCGGGGGTTCCTACAGTGAGCAGTTCTTC. This encodes CASSYSGGSYSEQFF.